The rows below give T cell receptor beta chains drawn from one sample of a study of blood T cell repertoires in COVID-19. The repertoire was sequenced with immunoSEQ multiplex PCR; TCRdb's copy has only in-frame clones and lacks some. This table has around 97,000 clones, around nine tenths appearing once. The sequenced sample was peripheral blood. Receptor source: a human donor in a cohort sampled during active COVID-19. Each CDR3 is given with its conserved first and last residue. The order of the fields is CDR3 length, J gene, D gene, V gene, CDR3 DNA, CDR3 protein. The D gene is left open where the match is weak.

>12|TRBJ1-1|-|TRBV24-1
TGTGCCACCCGGGGGGGGAACACTGAAGCTTTCTTT
CATRGGNTEAFF
>14|TRBJ1-1|-|TRBV5-1
TGCGCCAGCAGCTTACAAGAGGGGGTGGCTGAAGCTTTCTTT
CASSLQEGVAEAFF
>13|TRBJ2-1|TRBD2|TRBV29-1
TGCAGCGGCCGGGACTACTTGTACAATGAGCAGTTCTTC
CSGRDYLYNEQFF
>11|TRBJ1-4|-|TRBV20-1
TGCAGTGCTCTACAGGGTGCAGAACTGTTTTTT
CSALQGAELFF
>13|TRBJ2-2|-|TRBV19
TGTGCCAGTACGCAGGGGAACCCCGGGGAGCTGTTTTTT
CASTQGNPGELFF
>15|TRBJ2-3|TRBD1|TRBV9
TGTGCCAGCAGCGTAGGGGCAGGGGGTTGGGATACGCAGTATTTT
CASSVGAGGWDTQYF
>16|TRBJ1-6|TRBD1|TRBV9
TGTGCCAGCAGCGGTCCGGGACAGGGGGCTTATTCACCCCTCCACTTT
CASSGPGQGAYSPLHF
>16|TRBJ2-1|-|TRBV6-6
TGTGCCAGCAGTCGACCATCGGAGAGCTCCTACAATGAGCAGTTCTTC
CASSRPSESSYNEQFF
>13|TRBJ1-2|-|TRBV19
TGTGCCAGTAGTAGGCGGTCTAACTATGGCTACACCTTC
CASSRRSNYGYTF
>18|TRBJ2-3|TRBD2|TRBV4-1
TGCGCCAGCAGCCAAGAAGGAGGGGGCGGGAGGGCCTCAGATACGCAGTATTTT
CASSQEGGGGRASDTQYF
>16|TRBJ2-1|TRBD2|TRBV5-1
TGCGCCAGCAGCTGGACTACTAGCGGGGGGAACAATGAGCAGTTCTTC
CASSWTTSGGNNEQFF
>15|TRBJ2-5|TRBD1|TRBV5-4
TGTGCCAGCAGCTTGTTAAAGGGGGCAGGGGAGACCCAGTACTTC
CASSLLKGAGETQYF
>13|TRBJ1-2|-|TRBV9
TGTGCCAGCAGCGTAGTAGCCGGCGGTGGCTACACCTTC
CASSVVAGGGYTF